Here is one T cell receptor beta chain with its context. The source of the sample is a study of CD8+ T cells in alopecia areata. The V and J ends lost 7 bases and 1 base respectively, with 17 bases between them. The CDR3 is 17 amino acids. CDR1 MNHEY and CDR2 SMNVEV come from the germline V gene (reference sequence). The treatment is: oral pan-JAK inhibitor, 5-10 mg twice daily. In each case, RNA was isolated and then reverse transcribed into cDNA as the sequencing template. Repertoires were generated with immunoSEQ multiplex PCR, while TCRdb's copy carries only in-frame clones and drops some. The data hold some 200,000 clones, with 45% to 65% observed a single time.

The V and J genes are TRBV27 and TRBJ1-6; TRBD1 is a possible D gene (5 bases). The TCR was taken from a human donor with alopecia areata. The specimen was CD4+ T cells sorted from blood, collected at week 4, from a patient treated with tofacitinib. The DNA for the CDR3 is TGTGCCAGCACCAAATCCAGGGAGTATTCCTATAATTCACCCCTCCACTTT. Its protein is CASTKSREYSYNSPLHF.